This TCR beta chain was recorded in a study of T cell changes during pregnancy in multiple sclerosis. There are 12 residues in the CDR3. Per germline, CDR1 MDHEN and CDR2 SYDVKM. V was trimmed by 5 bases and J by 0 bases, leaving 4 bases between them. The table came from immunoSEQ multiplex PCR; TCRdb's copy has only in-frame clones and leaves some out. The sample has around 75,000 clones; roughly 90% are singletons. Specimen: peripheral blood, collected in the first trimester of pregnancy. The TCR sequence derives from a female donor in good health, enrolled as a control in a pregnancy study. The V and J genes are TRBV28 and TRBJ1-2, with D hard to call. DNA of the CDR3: TGTGCCAGCAGTAGAGCTAACTATGGCTACACCTTC. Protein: CASSRANYGYTF.